This T cell receptor beta chain was retrieved from a study of blood T cells in healthy people across ages. Findings and caveats of the study: Expanded clonotype shifts may have been confounded, as the donors had an unknown CMV status. Strong correlation linked observed beta diversity and percent naive T cells. The diversity estimates, figures obtained from one million T cells, were considered underestimates.

As concerns this clonotype: Its antigen is unidentified.

V lost 5 bases to trimming and J lost 1 base; unmatched junction nucleotides: 9. The length of the CDR3 is 16 residues. The use of a sample-barcoded 5' primer and a J-beta primer mix characterized a second PCR of roughly 6 to 11 cycles. TCRdb processed the 5' RACE reads anew with MiXCR; each CDR3 protein has one entry. Among some 900,000 distinct CDR3 sequences listed, 40% to 60% were seen once. The sample taken for sequencing was blood. The receptor was isolated from a man younger than 40 in good health. The genes are TRBV12-3 or TRBV12-4 and TRBJ2-7; 9 bases align to TRBD1. The CDR3 spells CASSHNPGTGSYEQYF. The CDR3 nucleotides are TGTGCCAGCAGTCACAATCCCGGGACAGGGTCCTACGAGCAGTACTTC.